The source of this T cell receptor beta chain is a study of shared clonotypes between healthy human individuals. Each sorted subset replicate got 200 ng genomic DNA, tens of thousands of genomes. Libraries were prepared by immunoSEQ multiplex PCR; TCRdb keeps only in-frame clonotypes and omits some of them. Of about 1.9 million clones listed, 80% to 95% were seen once; the top ten hold roughly 1.7%. The sample holds one count of this clone. The antigen remains unidentified. Overall study findings and caveats: Rarefaction demonstrated incomplete sorted-subset sequencing despite large depth.

This CDR3 is built from 14 residues. V shed 5 bases and J 2 bases; nucleotides not matched to a gene: 5. The germline CDR1 and CDR2 sequences are SEHNR and FQNEAQ (reference sequence). It was CD45RO-negative cells, positively selected for CCR7, that made up naive CD8 cells, with terminally differentiated effector memory CD45RA+ cells excluded. Those who donated, Caucasian adults without exception, all lived in Nashville, Tennessee. The sample consisted of naive CD8+ T cells from PBMCs. The chain has TRBV7-9 and TRBJ2-7; 8 nucleotides agree with TRBD2. The sequence was collected from a man aged 18 to 29 in good health. Some clones in this sample may be carry-over from other donors' samples. CDR3 nucleotide sequence: TGTGCCAGCAGCCCCTCGGGAGGGGCCTACGAGCAGTACTTC. This encodes CASSPSGGAYEQYF.